In its sample, the clone carrying this T cell receptor beta chain was seen a few times. Its antigen remains unknown. The record originates from a study of T cells in Graves' hyperthyroidism and ophthalmopathy. Findings and limits, study-wide: Most thyroid clonotypes expanded above 0.001 appeared in blood too.

Amplification of TCR beta CDR3 regions was performed using RNA transcripts as template. First-round RT-PCR of the TCR CDR3 relied on the HTBI primer set. TCRdb fed the multiplex PCR reads into MiXCR, producing one record per CDR3 protein. The top ten clones hold 40% to 45% of a sample with about 380,000 distinct CDR3 sequences, around 20% of them seen once. This sequence originates from a man younger than 35 with Graves' ophthalmopathy. The sample consisted of blood.

CDR3 in amino acids: CASRFAGSNEQFF. CDR3 bases: TGTGCCAGCAGATTCGCAGGGTCGAATGAGCAGTTCTTC. This chain uses TRBV6-1 with TRBJ2-1; perhaps TRBD1 as D (5 bases). Per the germline V gene, CDR1 is MNHNS and CDR2 is SASEGT. Trimming shortened V by 6 bases and J by 7 bases, and 13 bases separated the two germline ends. The CDR3 runs to 13 residues.